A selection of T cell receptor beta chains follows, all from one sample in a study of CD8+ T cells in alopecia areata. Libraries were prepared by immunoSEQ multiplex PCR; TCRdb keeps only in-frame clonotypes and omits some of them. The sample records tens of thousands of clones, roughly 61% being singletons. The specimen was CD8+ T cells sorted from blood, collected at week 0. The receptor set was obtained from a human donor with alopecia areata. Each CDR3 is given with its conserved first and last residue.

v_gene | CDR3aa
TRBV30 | CAWTTGISYEQYF
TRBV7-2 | CASSFLGQGRSETQYF
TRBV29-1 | CSVSVGGTEAFF
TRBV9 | CASSVEFRPDTEAFF
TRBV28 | CASSHTSGYQETQYF
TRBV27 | CASSPIGGEHQPQHF
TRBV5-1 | CASSRKPNSWAKNIQYF
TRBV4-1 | CASSQAARGTGDYNEQFF
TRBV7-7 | CASTPSYEQYF
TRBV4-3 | CASSQASSGAAYGYTF
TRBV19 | CASSMESASTDTQYF
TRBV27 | CASRTRDTPSGGYTF
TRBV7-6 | CASSLRTSGRAAGELFF
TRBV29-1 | CSVDQEKAYNEQFF
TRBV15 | CATTPTSGGQETQYF
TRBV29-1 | CSVDRGDGYTF
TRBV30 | CAWSVGAGANVLTF
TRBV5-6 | CASSVTGYSYNEQFF
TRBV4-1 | CASSQEWANYGYTF
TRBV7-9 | CASSLEGAGEQFF
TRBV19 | CASSIVGTGGGYNEQFF
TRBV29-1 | CSVDGVSAFF